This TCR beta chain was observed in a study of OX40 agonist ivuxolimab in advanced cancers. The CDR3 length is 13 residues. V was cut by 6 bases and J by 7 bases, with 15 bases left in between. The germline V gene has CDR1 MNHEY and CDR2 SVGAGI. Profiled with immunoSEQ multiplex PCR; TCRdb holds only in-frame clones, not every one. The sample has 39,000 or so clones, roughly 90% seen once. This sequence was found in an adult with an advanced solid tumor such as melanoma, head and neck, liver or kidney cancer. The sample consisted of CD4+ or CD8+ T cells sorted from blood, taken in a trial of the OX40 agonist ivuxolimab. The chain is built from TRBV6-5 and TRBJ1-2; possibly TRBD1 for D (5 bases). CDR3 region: CASRPPGLRGYTF. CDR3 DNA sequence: TGTGCCAGCAGGCCCCCGGGACTACGTGGCTACACCTTC.